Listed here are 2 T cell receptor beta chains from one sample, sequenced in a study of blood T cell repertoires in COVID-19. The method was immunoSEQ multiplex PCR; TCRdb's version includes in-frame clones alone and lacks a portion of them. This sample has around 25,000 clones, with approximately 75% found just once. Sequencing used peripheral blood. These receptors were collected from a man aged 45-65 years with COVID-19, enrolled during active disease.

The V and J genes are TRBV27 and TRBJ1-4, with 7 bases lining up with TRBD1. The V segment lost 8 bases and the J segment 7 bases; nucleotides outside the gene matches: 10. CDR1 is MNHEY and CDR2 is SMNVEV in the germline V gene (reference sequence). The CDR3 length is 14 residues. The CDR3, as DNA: TGTGCCAGCGGTACCAACAGGGGCGTTGAAAAACTGTTTTTT. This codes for CASGTNRGVEKLFF.

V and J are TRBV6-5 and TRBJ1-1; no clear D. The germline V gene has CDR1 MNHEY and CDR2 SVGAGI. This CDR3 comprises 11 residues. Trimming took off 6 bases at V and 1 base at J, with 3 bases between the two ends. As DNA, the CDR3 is TGTGCCAGCAGGAGGAACACTGAAGCTTTCTTT. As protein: CASRRNTEAFF.